This T cell receptor beta chain was captured by sequencing in a study of Ad26.COV2.S vaccination and SARS-CoV-2 variants. Treatment indicated: roughly 19 received Ad26.COV2.S at low or high dose, single or two shots; roughly five received placebo; per-sample allocation not given. Specimen acquisition occurred on day 63 following the initial vaccine or placebo injection. TCRdb's copy holds only in-frame clones and misses some; the assay was immunoSEQ multiplex PCR. Here the sample spans 350,000 to 400,000 clones, approximately 90% being singletons. This CDR3 comprises 14 residues. V gave up 2 bases and J gave up 4 bases, with 11 bases separating them. Germline V gives CDR1 SGHDN, CDR2 FVKESK.

V gene TRBV14 combines with J gene TRBJ2-5, with D possibly matching TRBD2 (5 bases). The sequenced sample was peripheral blood, obtained in a trial of Ad26.COV2.S vaccine versus placebo. This clonotype was sampled from a person aged 18 to 59 who received the Ad26.COV2.S COVID-19 vaccine or a placebo. For the CDR3, the DNA is TGTGCCAGCAGCCAACGTGCGGCGGGAGAGACCCAGTACTTC. Translating it yields CASSQRAAGETQYF.